This TCR beta chain was profiled in a study of Graves' ophthalmopathy and Graves' hyperthyroidism. The overall study: If no ophthalmopathy appeared within 18 months of follow-up, hyperthyroidism was termed stable. Findings of the study overall: Blood was where most expanded thyroid clonotypes above 0.001 frequency also turned up.

The TCR beta CDR3 regions underwent amplification from RNA transcripts. Investigators did first-round RT-PCR with HTBI primers, then second-round multiplex PCR. Each CDR3 protein is one row after TCRdb ran MiXCR on the multiplex PCR reads. Counted here are approximately 1.2 million distinct CDR3 sequences, about 36% occurring once; the ten biggest clones make up 11%. In germline, CDR1 is KGHDR, CDR2 SFDVKD. The CDR3 has 15 amino acids. V was trimmed by 3 bases and J by 6 bases, leaving 14 bases between them. Physicians reached a diagnosis by relying on clinical symptoms, serum thyroxine, TRAb, thyroid ultrasound and orbital computed tomography. This clonotype was detected only a few times. Antigen unknown.

The TCR comes from an adult man with Graves' hyperthyroidism. Specimen: peripheral blood or thyroid tissue (not recorded which). The V call is TRBV24-1, the J call TRBJ1-5; perhaps TRBD1 as D (5 bases). CDR3 nucleotides: TGTGCCACCAGTGATAGCGGAGGGGCGGCTCAGCCCCAGCATTTT. This translates into CATSDSGGAAQPQHF.